The text below deals with one T cell receptor (beta chain). Its antigen remains unidentified. This CDR3 spans 15 amino acids. The V end lost 1 base, the J end lost 5 bases, and 14 bases lay between the germline ends. Germline loops: CDR1 MNHEY, CDR2 SMNVEV (reference sequence). The time point denotes: newly diagnosed GD, antithyroid drugs for less than 3 months. Scientists built the TCR library using RNA that was extracted from PBMCs. This record belongs to a study of regulatory T cells in long-lasting Graves disease. General observations from the study: Lower TCR diversity characterized persistent Graves' patients relative to newly diagnosed patients.

Relying on iRepertoire HTBI primers and Arm-PCR of CDR3 regions, the team built TCR beta libraries. TCRdb analysed the multiplex PCR reads with MiXCR anew, one entry per CDR3 protein. The table lists roughly 610,000 distinct CDR3 sequences, 16% of them singletons. The same data also went into a second study, on T cells in Graves' hyperthyroidism and ophthalmopathy. That report adds: Across 18 months, stable Graves' hyperthyroidism was marked by no progression to ophthalmopathy.

This clonotype was obtained from a man aged 18 to 29 with Graves disease. This rearrangement joins TRBV27 to TRBJ1-2; D is unresolved. Sample: peripheral blood mononuclear cells (PBMCs), taken at new diagnosis, from a patient treated with antithyroid drugs. The CDR3 DNA is TGTGCCAGCAGTTTATATTTAGGGCATGAATATGGCTACACCTTC. It encodes CASSLYLGHEYGYTF.